Shown below are 10 T cell receptor beta chains from a single sample sequenced in a study of blood T cell repertoires in COVID-19. The assay was immunoSEQ multiplex PCR, and TCRdb's table has in-frame clones only and misses some. Among some 170,000 clones, around 80% were seen once, and the ten largest hold about 7%. The material sequenced was peripheral blood. The receptors originated from a woman aged 40 to 50 with COVID-19, enrolled during active disease.

The CDR3 protein is CASSGGGTGGTEAFF. The CDR3 DNA is TGTGCCAGTAGTGGAGGGGGTACAGGGGGCACTGAAGCTTTCTTT. The rearrangement uses TRBV19 and TRBJ1-1; 8 bases fit TRBD1. Germline CDR1 and CDR2: LNHDA and SQIVND (reference sequence). The V segment lost 5 bases and the J segment 4 bases; nucleotides outside the gene matches: 9. This CDR3 is 15 amino acids long. Filled out from reference TRBV19 and TRBJ1-1, the complete variable domain reads DGGITQSPKYLFRKEGQNVTLSCEQNLNHDAMYWYRQDPGQGLRLIYYSQIVNDFQKGDIAEGYSVSREKKESFPLTVTSAQKNPTAFYLCASSGGGTGGTEAFFGQGTRLTVV.

The chain employs TRBV5-4 and TRBJ2-5; D gene uncertain. V was pared by 5 bases and J by 4 bases, with 6 bases between. Germline V lookup: CDR1 SGHNT, CDR2 YYREEE (reference sequence). The CDR3 is 11 residues long. The DNA of the CDR3 is TGTGCCAGCAGACAATTAGAGACCCAGTACTTC. Translated: CASRQLETQYF.

The V and J genes are TRBV5-1 and TRBJ1-1, with D tentatively TRBD1 (6 bases). This CDR3 is built from 16 residues. Germline V gives CDR1 SGHRS, CDR2 YFSETQ. Trimming pared 4 bases from V and 4 bases from J, leaving 20 bases between. CDR3 DNA: TGCGCCAGCAGCACGTGGTCCAGGACAGAAGCCACTGAAGCTTTCTTT. Protein sequence: CASSTWSRTEATEAFF.

This clone was detected only a few times. This rearrangement joins TRBV19 to TRBJ2-4; 7 bases map to TRBD1. Germline CDR1 and CDR2: LNHDA and SQIVND (reference sequence). The CDR3 runs 14 residues. The V gene end was trimmed by 3 bases and the J gene end by 4 bases; junction bases not matched to a gene: 3. CDR3 protein: CASSIGQVKNIQYF. The CDR3 DNA sequence: TGTGCCAGTAGTATCGGACAGGTTAAAAACATTCAGTACTTC.

DNA for the CDR3: TGTGCCAGCATCCTCCGGGGACAGGGGGCTTACGAGCAGTACTTC. Its translation is CASILRGQGAYEQYF. V and J are TRBV28 and TRBJ2-7, with 12 positions matching TRBD1. The CDR3 is made up of 15 amino acids. Germline V CDR1 and CDR2: MDHEN, SYDVKM. V was clipped by 7 bases and J by 4 bases; unmatched bases: 8.

This rearrangement joins TRBV2 to TRBJ1-1, with a possible D match to TRBD1 (5 bases). The CDR3 extends over 13 amino acids. CDR1 and CDR2 from the germline V gene are SNHLY and FYNNEI. V lost 6 bases, J lost 6 bases, and 14 bases lay in between. CDR3 in amino acids: CASRSGGSSEAFF. Here the CDR3 DNA reads TGTGCCAGCAGGAGCGGGGGGTCCTCTGAAGCTTTCTTT.

The chain uses TRBV11-2 and TRBJ2-2; 11 bases agree with TRBD2. The junction had 9 bases not matched to a gene; V was cut back by 1 base and J by 8 bases. Germline V lookup: CDR1 SGHAT, CDR2 FQNNGV. The CDR3 loop spans 17 amino acids. The CDR3 nucleotides read TGTGCCAGCAGCTTAGCACTAGCGGGAGAAGTTGTGGGGGAGCTGTTTTTT. This translates into CASSLALAGEVVGELFF.

This clone appeared once. The chain uses TRBV18 and TRBJ1-1; weak D call: TRBD1 (5 bases). Germline CDR1 KGHSH, CDR2 LQKENI. The CDR3 is 13 residues long. V was clipped by 4 bases and J by 7 bases, with 13 bases between them. This CDR3 reads CASSLAGNGEAFF. For the CDR3, the DNA is TGTGCCAGCTCACTCGCAGGGAACGGTGAAGCTTTCTTT.

The rearrangement links TRBV13 to TRBJ1-4; D is undetermined. This CDR3 spans 15 amino acids. The germline gives CDR1 PRHDT, CDR2 FYEKMQ (reference sequence). The V end lost 4 bases, the J end lost 5 bases, and 14 bases lay between the germline ends. In DNA, the CDR3 is TGTGCCAGCAGCTCCGGCGGGGTGCAAAATGAAAAACTGTTTTTT. Amino acid sequence: CASSSGGVQNEKLFF.

V usage is TRBV11-1 and J usage is TRBJ2-1; 8 positions agree with TRBD1. CDR3 length equals 14 residues. Germline V gene sequence: CDR1 SGHAT, CDR2 FQDESV (reference sequence). Trimming cost V 5 bases and J 5 bases; bases outside gene matches: 5. The CDR3 spells CASSRTGQDNEQFF. The CDR3 DNA follows: TGTGCCAGCAGCCGAACGGGACAGGACAATGAGCAGTTCTTC.